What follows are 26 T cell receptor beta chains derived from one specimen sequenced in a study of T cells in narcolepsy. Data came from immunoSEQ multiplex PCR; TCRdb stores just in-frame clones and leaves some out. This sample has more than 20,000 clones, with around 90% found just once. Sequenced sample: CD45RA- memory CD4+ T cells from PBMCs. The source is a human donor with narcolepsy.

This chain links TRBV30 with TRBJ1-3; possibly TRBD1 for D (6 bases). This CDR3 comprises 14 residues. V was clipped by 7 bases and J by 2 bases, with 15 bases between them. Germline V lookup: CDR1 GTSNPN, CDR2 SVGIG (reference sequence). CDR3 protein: CALQGGGPGNTIYF. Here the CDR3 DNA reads TGTGCCTTACAAGGGGGGGGTCCTGGAAACACCATATATTTT.

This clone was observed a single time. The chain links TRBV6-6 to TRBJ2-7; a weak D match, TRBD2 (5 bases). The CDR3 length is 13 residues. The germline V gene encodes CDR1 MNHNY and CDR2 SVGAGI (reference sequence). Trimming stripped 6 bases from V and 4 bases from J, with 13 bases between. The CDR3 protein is CASRPRRDYEQYF. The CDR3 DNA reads TGTGCCAGCAGACCTAGACGGGATTACGAGCAGTACTTC.

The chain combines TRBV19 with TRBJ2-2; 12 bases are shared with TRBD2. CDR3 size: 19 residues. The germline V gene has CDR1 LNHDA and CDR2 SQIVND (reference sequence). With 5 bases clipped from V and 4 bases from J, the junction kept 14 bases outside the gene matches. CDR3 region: CASSSRLAGELSGTGELFF. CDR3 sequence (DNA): TGTGCCAGTAGTTCCAGACTAGCGGGAGAATTATCGGGCACCGGGGAGCTGTTTTTT.

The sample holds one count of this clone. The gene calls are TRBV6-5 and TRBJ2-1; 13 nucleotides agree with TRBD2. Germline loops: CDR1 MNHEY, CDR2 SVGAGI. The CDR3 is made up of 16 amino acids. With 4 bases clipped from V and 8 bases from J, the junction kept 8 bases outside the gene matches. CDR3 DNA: TGTGCCAGCAGTTCCATCGGACTAGCGGGGGCCGATGAGCAGTTCTTC. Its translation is CASSSIGLAGADEQFF.

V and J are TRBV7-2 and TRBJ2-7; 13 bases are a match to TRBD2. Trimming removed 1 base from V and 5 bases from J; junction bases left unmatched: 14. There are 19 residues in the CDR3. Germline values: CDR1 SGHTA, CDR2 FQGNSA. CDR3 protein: CASSLEWARGLAGRDEQYF. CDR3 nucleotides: TGTGCCAGCAGCTTAGAATGGGCCAGGGGACTAGCGGGACGGGACGAGCAGTACTTC.

The chain's CDR3 is CASSYRRQPDGELFF. The DNA of the CDR3 is TGCGCCAGCAGCTATAGAAGACAGCCTGACGGGGAGCTGTTTTTT. This chain links TRBV5-1 with TRBJ2-2; the D gene is possibly TRBD1 (5 bases). There are 15 residues in the CDR3. The germline V gene encodes CDR1 SGHRS and CDR2 YFSETQ. The V end was cut by 3 bases, the J end by 7 bases, with 16 bases between.

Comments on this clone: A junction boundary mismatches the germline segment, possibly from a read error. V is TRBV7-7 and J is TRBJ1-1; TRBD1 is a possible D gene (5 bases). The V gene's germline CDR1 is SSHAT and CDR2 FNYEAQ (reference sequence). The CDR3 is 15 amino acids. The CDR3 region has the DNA TGTGCTAGCAGCCCTGGGACCGCGGAGAACACTGAAGCTTTCTTT. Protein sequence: CASSPGTAENTEAFF.

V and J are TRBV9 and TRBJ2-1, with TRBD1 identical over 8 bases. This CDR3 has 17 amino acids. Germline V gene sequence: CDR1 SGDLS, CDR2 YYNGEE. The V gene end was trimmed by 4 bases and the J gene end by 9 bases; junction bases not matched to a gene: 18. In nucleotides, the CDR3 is TGTGCCAGCAGCTCCCCTAGCCGGGACAGGTCTGCGGGTGAGCAGTTCTTC. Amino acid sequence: CASSSPSRDRSAGEQFF.

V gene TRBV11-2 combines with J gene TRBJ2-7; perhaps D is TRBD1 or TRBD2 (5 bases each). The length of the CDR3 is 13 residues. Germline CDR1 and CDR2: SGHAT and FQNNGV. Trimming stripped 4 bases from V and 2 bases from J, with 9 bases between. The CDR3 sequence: CASSSGRAYEQYF. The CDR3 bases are TGTGCCAGCAGCTCGGGACGGGCCTACGAGCAGTACTTC.

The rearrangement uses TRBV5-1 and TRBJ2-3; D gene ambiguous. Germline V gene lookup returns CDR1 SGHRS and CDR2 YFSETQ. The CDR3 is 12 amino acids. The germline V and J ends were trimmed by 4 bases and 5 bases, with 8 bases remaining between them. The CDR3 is CASSLGVDTQYF. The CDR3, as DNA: TGCGCCAGCAGCCTTGGGGTAGATACGCAGTATTTT.

CDR3 sequence: CASSRDRSSYEQYF. The CDR3 DNA follows: TGTGCCAGCAGCCGGGACAGATCTTCCTACGAGCAGTACTTC. This chain connects TRBV7-9 to TRBJ2-7, with 7 bases fitting TRBD1. This CDR3 has 14 residues. The germline V gene encodes CDR1 SEHNR and CDR2 FQNEAQ (reference sequence). Trimming took 5 bases from V and 1 from J; bases not matched to a gene: 5.

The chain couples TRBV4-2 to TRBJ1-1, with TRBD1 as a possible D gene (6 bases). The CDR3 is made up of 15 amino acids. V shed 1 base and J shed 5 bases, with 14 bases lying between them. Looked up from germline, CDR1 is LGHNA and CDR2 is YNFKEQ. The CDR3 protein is CASSQGIWGRTEAFF. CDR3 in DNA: TGTGCCAGCAGCCAAGGGATCTGGGGGCGGACTGAAGCTTTCTTT.

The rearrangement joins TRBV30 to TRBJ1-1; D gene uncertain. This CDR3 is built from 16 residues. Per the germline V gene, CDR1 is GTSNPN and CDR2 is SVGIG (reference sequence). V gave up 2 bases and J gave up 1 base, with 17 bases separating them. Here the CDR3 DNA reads TGTGCCTGGAGTCTAACTCGGACGCGGGGGAACACTGAAGCTTTCTTT. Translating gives CAWSLTRTRGNTEAFF.

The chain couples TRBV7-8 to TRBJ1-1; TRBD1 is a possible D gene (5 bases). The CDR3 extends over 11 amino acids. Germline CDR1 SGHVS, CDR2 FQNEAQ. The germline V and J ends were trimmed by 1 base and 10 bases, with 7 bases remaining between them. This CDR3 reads CASSLVGVAFF. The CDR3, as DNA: TGTGCCAGCAGCTTAGTGGGGGTAGCTTTCTTT.

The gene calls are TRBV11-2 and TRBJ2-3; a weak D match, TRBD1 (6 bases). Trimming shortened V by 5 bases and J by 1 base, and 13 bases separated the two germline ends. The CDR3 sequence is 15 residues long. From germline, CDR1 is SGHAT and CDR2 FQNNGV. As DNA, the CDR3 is TGTGCCAGCAGCCTCTCGGACAGCCGCACAGATACGCAGTATTTT. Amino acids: CASSLSDSRTDTQYF.

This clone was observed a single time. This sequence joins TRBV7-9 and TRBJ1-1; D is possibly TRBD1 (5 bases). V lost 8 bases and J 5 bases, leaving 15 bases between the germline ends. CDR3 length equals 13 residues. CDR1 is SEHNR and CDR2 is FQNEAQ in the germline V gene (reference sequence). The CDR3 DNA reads TGTGCCAGCTACTTCTGGGGGAGAACTGAAGCTTTCTTT. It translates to CASYFWGRTEAFF.

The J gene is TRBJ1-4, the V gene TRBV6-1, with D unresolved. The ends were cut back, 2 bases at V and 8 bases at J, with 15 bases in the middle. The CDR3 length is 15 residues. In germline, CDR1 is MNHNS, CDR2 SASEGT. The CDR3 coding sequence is TGTGCCAGCAGTGAACGGGAAAACCGATGGGAAAAACTGTTTTTT. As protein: CASSERENRWEKLFF.

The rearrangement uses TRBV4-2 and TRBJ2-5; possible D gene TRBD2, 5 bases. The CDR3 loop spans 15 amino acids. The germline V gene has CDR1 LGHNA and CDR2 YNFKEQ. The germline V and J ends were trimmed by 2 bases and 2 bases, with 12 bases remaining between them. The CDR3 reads CASSQQSGLQETQYF. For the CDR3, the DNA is TGTGCCAGCAGCCAACAGAGCGGCCTACAAGAGACCCAGTACTTC.

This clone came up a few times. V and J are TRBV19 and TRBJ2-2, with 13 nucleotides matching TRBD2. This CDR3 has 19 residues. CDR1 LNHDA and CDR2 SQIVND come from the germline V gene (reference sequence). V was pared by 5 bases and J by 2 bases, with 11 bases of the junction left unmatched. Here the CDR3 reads CASSLAGRTSGRNTGELFF. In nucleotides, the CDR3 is TGTGCCAGTAGTTTGGCTGGGAGGACTAGCGGGAGAAACACCGGGGAGCTGTTTTTT.

CDR3 nucleotides: TGCAGCGTTGAAGATCTTGTCCAGCGGGACATCAGGAGCTCCTACAATGAGCAGTTCTTC. It specifies CSVEDLVQRDIRSSYNEQFF. The chain carries TRBV29-1 and TRBJ2-1, with D tentatively TRBD2 (7 bases). Trimming removed 0 bases at V and 0 bases at J, with 24 bases between. CDR3 length: 20 amino acids. Germline-derived CDR1 and CDR2 are SQVTM and ANQGSEA.

In DNA form, the CDR3 reads TGTGCCAGCAGCCGAGACTATCTCTCCTACGAGCAGTACTTC. Amino acids: CASSRDYLSYEQYF. The chain recombines TRBV7-2 with TRBJ2-7, with D maybe TRBD2 (5 bases). Between the trimmed V and J ends, which lost 5 bases and 0 bases, there was a span of 11 bases. CDR1 and CDR2 from the germline V gene are SGHTA and FQGNSA. This CDR3 has 14 amino acids.

CDR3 amino acids: CSVRLAGGGSPYEQYF. CDR3 sequence (DNA): TGCAGCGTTAGGCTAGCGGGAGGCGGGAGTCCCTACGAGCAGTACTTC. This chain connects TRBV29-1 to TRBJ2-7; 11 nucleotides match TRBD2. Looked up from germline, CDR1 is SQVTM and CDR2 is ANQGSEA. V lost 5 bases, J lost 2 bases, and 11 bases stayed unmatched. The CDR3 is made up of 16 amino acids.

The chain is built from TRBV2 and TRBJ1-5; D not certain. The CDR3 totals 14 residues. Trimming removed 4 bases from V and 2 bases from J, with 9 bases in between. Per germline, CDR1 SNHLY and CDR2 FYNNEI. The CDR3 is CASSGAGGNQPQHF. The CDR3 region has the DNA TGTGCCAGCAGTGGGGCAGGAGGCAATCAGCCCCAGCATTTT.

The CDR3: CASSSLATLNTEAFF. The CDR3 DNA reads as TGTGCCAGCAGCTCTTTGGCTACATTGAACACTGAAGCTTTCTTT. The chain links TRBV7-9 to TRBJ1-1, with unresolved D. V was pared by 4 bases and J by 0 bases, with 12 bases between. CDR1 is SEHNR and CDR2 is FQNEAQ in the germline V gene (reference sequence). The CDR3 contains 15 residues.

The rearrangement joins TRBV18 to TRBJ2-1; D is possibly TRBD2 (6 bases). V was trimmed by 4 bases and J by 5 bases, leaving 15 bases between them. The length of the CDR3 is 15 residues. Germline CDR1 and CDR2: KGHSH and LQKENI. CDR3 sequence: CASSQGLGNNNEQFF. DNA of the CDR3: TGTGCCAGCTCACAGGGACTCGGAAACAACAATGAGCAGTTCTTC. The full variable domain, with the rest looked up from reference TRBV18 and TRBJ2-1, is NAGVMQNPRHLVRRRGQEARLRCSPMKGHSHVYWYRQLPEEGLKFMVYLQKENIIDESGMPKERFSAEFPKEGPSILRIQQVVRGDSAAYFCASSQGLGNNNEQFFGPGTRLTVL.

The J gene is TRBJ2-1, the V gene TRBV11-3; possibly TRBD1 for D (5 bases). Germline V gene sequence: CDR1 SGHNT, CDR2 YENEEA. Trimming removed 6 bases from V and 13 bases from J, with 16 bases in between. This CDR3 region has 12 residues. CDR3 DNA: TGTGCCAGCAGTCAAGGGGATGCCCCCCAGTTCTTC. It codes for CASSQGDAPQFF.